The 5 T cell receptor beta chains listed next were all sequenced from one sample in a study of T-cell reconstitution after alpha-beta-depleted transplantation in children. Researchers prepared the TCRbeta library using unique molecular identifiers, the study reports. TCRdb used MiXCR to reprocess the PCR reads, holding one entry per CDR3 protein. The sample yields about 120,000 distinct CDR3 sequences, over 9% seen once. The specimen was PBMCs from the stem cell graft donor, collected from the stem cell graft. These receptors were taken from a human donor who donated a stem cell graft to a child with acute lymphoblastic leukemia.

This clonotype came up many times. V and J are TRBV20-1 and TRBJ1-1; D uncertain. Between the trimmed V and J ends, which lost 0 bases and 1 base, there was a span of 6 bases. CDR3 length: 13 residues. The germline gives CDR1 DFQATT, CDR2 SNEGSKA (reference sequence). Written as DNA, the CDR3 is TGCAGTGCTAGAGATCTACAGAACACTGAAGCTTTCTTT. The encoded protein is CSARDLQNTEAFF.

This clonotype was observed at least ten times. V is TRBV12-3 or TRBV12-4 and J is TRBJ1-1; maybe TRBD1 (5 bases). This CDR3 has 13 amino acids. Trimming shortened V by 2 bases and J by 4 bases, and 8 bases separated the two germline ends. CDR3 DNA sequence: TGTGCCAGCAGTTTACAGGGTGCCACTGAAGCTTTCTTT. Its protein is CASSLQGATEAFF.

This clonotype was recorded at least ten times. The chain couples TRBV20-1 to TRBJ2-7; D unclear. Germline V CDR1 and CDR2: DFQATT, SNEGSKA (reference sequence). V shed 0 bases and J shed 2 bases, with 14 bases lying between them. The CDR3 totals 15 residues. CDR3 in amino acids: CSARDVGGPTYEQYF. In nucleotides, the CDR3 is TGCAGTGCTAGAGATGTCGGCGGTCCAACCTACGAGCAGTACTTC.

This clonotype was seen repeatedly, ten times or more. The chain uses TRBV28 and TRBJ2-2; 9 positions agree with TRBD1. The CDR3 runs 15 residues. Germline V gene sequence: CDR1 MDHEN, CDR2 SYDVKM. V lost 6 bases to trimming and J lost 7 bases; unmatched junction nucleotides: 9. This chain's CDR3 is CASRSGTGRIGELFF. CDR3 bases: TGTGCCAGCAGATCCGGGACAGGGAGGATCGGGGAGCTGTTTTTT.

This clonotype was detected ten times or more. In nucleotides, the CDR3 is TGCAGTGCTAGAGCTCAGGGGTTTCTGGATACGCAGTATTTT. Residues: CSARAQGFLDTQYF. The rearrangement uses TRBV20-1 and TRBJ2-3, with a tentative D call TRBD1 (6 bases). Germline assignment: CDR1 DFQATT and CDR2 SNEGSKA (reference sequence). V was trimmed by 1 base and J by 6 bases, leaving 14 bases between them. The CDR3 loop spans 14 amino acids.